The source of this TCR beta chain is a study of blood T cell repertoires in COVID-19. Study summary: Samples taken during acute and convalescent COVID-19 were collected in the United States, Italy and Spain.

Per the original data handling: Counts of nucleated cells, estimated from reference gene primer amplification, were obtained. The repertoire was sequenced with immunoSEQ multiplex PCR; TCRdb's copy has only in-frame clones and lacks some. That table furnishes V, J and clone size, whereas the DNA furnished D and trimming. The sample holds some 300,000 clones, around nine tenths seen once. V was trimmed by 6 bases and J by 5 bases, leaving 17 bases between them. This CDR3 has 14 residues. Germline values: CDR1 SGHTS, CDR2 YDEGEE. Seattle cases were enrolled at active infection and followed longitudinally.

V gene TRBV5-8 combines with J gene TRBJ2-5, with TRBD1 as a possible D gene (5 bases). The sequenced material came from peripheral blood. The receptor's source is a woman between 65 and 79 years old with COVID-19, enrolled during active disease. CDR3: CASTLRSPGETQYF. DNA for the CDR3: TGTGCCAGCACCCTGCGGTCTCCAGGGGAGACCCAGTACTTC.